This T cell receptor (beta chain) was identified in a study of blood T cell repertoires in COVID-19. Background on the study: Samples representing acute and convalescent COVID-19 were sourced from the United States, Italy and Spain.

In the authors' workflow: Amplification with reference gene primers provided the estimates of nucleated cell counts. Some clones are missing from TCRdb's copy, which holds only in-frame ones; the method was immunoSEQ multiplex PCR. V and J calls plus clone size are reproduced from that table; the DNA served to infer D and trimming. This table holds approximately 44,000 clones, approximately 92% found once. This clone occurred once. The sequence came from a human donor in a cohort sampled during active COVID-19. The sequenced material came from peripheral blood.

CDR3 nucleotide sequence: TGTGCCAGCAGCTCGGACTACTCGAGCTCCTACAATGAGCAGTTCTTC. It yields the protein CASSSDYSSSYNEQFF. The V call is TRBV9, the J call TRBJ2-1, with D possibly being TRBD2 (6 bases). Germline V gives CDR1 SGDLS, CDR2 YYNGEE. Trimming cost V 4 bases and J 0 bases, with 14 bases left between them. The CDR3 contains 16 residues.